The 26 T cell receptor beta chains reported below all come from one sample, sequenced in a study of OX40 agonist ivuxolimab in advanced cancers. Produced via immunoSEQ multiplex PCR; TCRdb's table is partial and in-frame only. The repertoire holds some 48,000 clones, with around 87% as singletons. The specimen comprised CD4+ or CD8+ T cells sorted from blood, sampled in a trial of the OX40 agonist ivuxolimab. The receptor source for this set is an adult with an advanced solid tumor such as melanoma, head and neck, liver or kidney cancer.

In DNA form, the CDR3 reads TGTGCCAGCACAGGACATATGAACACTGAAGCTTTCTTT. This gives the protein CASTGHMNTEAFF. The gene calls are TRBV2 and TRBJ1-1; TRBD1 is a possible D gene (5 bases). The V end lost 7 bases, the J end lost 0 bases, and 9 bases lay between the germline ends. Germline CDR1 reads SNHLY; CDR2 reads FYNNEI. The CDR3 extends over 13 amino acids.

The rearrangement uses TRBV7-9 and TRBJ1-6; TRBD1 aligns across 10 bases. The V and J ends lost 4 bases and 10 bases, in that order; junction bases with no gene match: 7. The CDR3 is 15 residues long. Germline V gene data show CDR1 as SEHNR and CDR2 as FQNEAQ (reference sequence). This CDR3 reads CASSSNRDRGSPLHF. CDR3 DNA sequence: TGTGCCAGCAGCTCGAACCGGGACAGGGGATCACCCCTCCACTTT.

V gene TRBV15 combines with J gene TRBJ2-5, with a tentative D call TRBD1 (7 bases). This CDR3 has 15 residues. Germline assignment: CDR1 LNHNV and CDR2 YYDKDF (reference sequence). Trimming took off 5 bases at V and 2 bases at J, with 15 bases between the two ends. CDR3 DNA sequence: TGTGCCACCAGCTACTTCCAGGGGGGACAAGAGACCCAGTACTTC. As protein: CATSYFQGGQETQYF. Full variable domain (outside the CDR3, taken from reference TRBV15 and TRBJ2-5): DAMVIQNPRYQVTQFGKPVTLSCSQTLNHNVMYWYQQKSSQAPKLLFHYYDKDFNNEADTPDNFQSRRPNTSFCFLDIRSPGLGDTAMYLCATSYFQGGQETQYFGPGTRLLVL.

The rearrangement links TRBV11-2 to TRBJ2-7, with D possibly called TRBD1 or TRBD2 (5 bases each). V was cut by 5 bases and J by 6 bases, with 11 bases left in between. Germline values: CDR1 SGHAT, CDR2 FQNNGV. The CDR3 spans 12 residues. CDR3 region: CASSRGTSEQYF. The DNA of the CDR3 is TGTGCCAGCAGCCGTGGGACGAGCGAGCAGTACTTC.

The V gene is TRBV11-2, the J gene TRBJ2-2; TRBD1 is a possible D gene (6 bases). The V end lost 0 bases, the J end lost 5 bases, and 16 bases lay between the germline ends. The CDR3 sequence is 17 residues long. The germline V gene encodes CDR1 SGHAT and CDR2 FQNNGV. CDR3 coding DNA: TGTGCCAGCAGCTTAGAACCGGGCAGGGGTCGTACCGGGGAGCTGTTTTTT. This gives the protein CASSLEPGRGRTGELFF. Full variable domain (rest looked up from reference TRBV11-2 and TRBJ2-2): EAGVAQSPRYKIIEKRQSVAFWCNPISGHATLYWYQQILGQGPKLLIQFQNNGVVDDSQLPKDRFSAERLKGVDSTLKIQPAKLEDSAVYLCASSLEPGRGRTGELFFGEGSRLTVL.

This chain joins TRBV16 and TRBJ2-5; 7 bases are shared with TRBD2. The V and J ends lost 5 bases and 3 bases, in that order; junction bases with no gene match: 3. Per germline, CDR1 KGHSY and CDR2 FQNENV. The CDR3 totals 13 residues. This CDR3 is CASSLGLKETQYF. In DNA, the CDR3 is TGTGCCAGCAGCTTGGGACTAAAAGAGACCCAGTACTTC.

The count of this clone is one. The chain joins TRBV13 to TRBJ1-4; D remains ambiguous. Germline CDR1 and CDR2: PRHDT and FYEKMQ (reference sequence). This CDR3 contains 13 residues. V was clipped by 3 bases and J by 8 bases, with 10 bases between them. The CDR3 loop is CASSLKVSEKLFF. The CDR3 DNA follows: TGTGCCAGCAGCTTGAAAGTTTCGGAAAAACTGTTTTTT. The full variable domain, rest sourced from reference TRBV13 and TRBJ1-4, is AAGVIQSPRHLIKEKRETATLKCYPIPRHDTVYWYQQGPGQDPQFLISFYEKMQSDKGSIPDRFSAQQFSDYHSELNMSSLELGDSALYFCASSLKVSEKLFFGSGTQLSVL.

CDR3 sequence reads: CASKFGSSTDTQYF. The DNA for the CDR3 is TGTGCCAGCAAGTTCGGAAGCAGCACAGATACGCAGTATTTT. J is TRBJ2-3 and V is TRBV6-6; D unclear. V gave up 7 bases and J gave up 0 bases, with 11 bases separating them. The CDR3 sequence is 14 residues long. Germline V gives CDR1 MNHNY, CDR2 SVGAGI (reference sequence).

The chain combines TRBV7-2 with TRBJ2-7; D may be TRBD2 (6 bases). The CDR3 loop spans 14 amino acids. Between the trimmed V and J ends, which lost 5 bases and 2 bases, there was a span of 13 bases. Germline values: CDR1 SGHTA, CDR2 FQGNSA. As DNA, the CDR3 is TGTGCCAGCAGCGCCGGGACTGGAACCTACGAGCAGTACTTC. Amino acids: CASSAGTGTYEQYF.

The chain has TRBV6-6 and TRBJ1-2; D call uncertain. There are 14 residues in the CDR3. Per germline, CDR1 MNHNY and CDR2 SVGAGI (reference sequence). Trimming took off 0 bases at V and 10 bases at J, with 15 bases between the two ends. CDR3 amino acids: CASSYSTDNQFYTF. CDR3 DNA sequence: TGTGCCAGCAGTTACTCGACCGACAATCAATTCTACACCTTC.

The rearrangement uses TRBV6-4 and TRBJ1-2; D remains ambiguous. V lost 6 bases and J lost 0, with 17 bases in between. Germline V CDR1 and CDR2: MRHNA, SNTAGT. CDR3 size: 16 residues. CDR3 amino acids: CASRGEGFGANYGYTF. As DNA, the CDR3 is TGTGCCAGCAGAGGAGAGGGATTTGGAGCTAACTATGGCTACACCTTC.

The genes are TRBV6-1 and TRBJ1-2; the D is unclear. The CDR3 totals 13 residues. The germline CDR1 and CDR2 sequences are MNHNS and SASEGT. With 6 bases removed from V and 7 bases from J, the gap between germline ends came to 15 bases. The CDR3 bases are TGTGCCAGCAGAAAAACTGTTTTGCCTGGCTACACCTTC. It specifies CASRKTVLPGYTF.

The genes are TRBV27 and TRBJ2-1; no clear D gene. Trimming took 11 bases from V and 1 from J, leaving 9 bases between them. The germline V gene has CDR1 MNHEY and CDR2 SMNVEV (reference sequence). The CDR3 is made up of 12 amino acids. The CDR3: CACENSYNEQFF. The DNA of the CDR3 is TGTGCCTGCGAGAATTCCTACAATGAGCAGTTCTTC.

This clone was recorded once. The J gene is TRBJ2-5, the V gene TRBV18; D is unresolved. CDR3 length: 12 residues. V lost 2 bases and J lost 3, with 4 bases in between. Germline values: CDR1 KGHSH, CDR2 LQKENI. The CDR3 sequence: CASSPMEETQYF. The CDR3 bases are TGTGCCAGCTCACCAATGGAAGAGACCCAGTACTTC.

Note on this clone: Since no conserved phenylalanine or tryptophan closes the CDR3, a read error is the likely cause. Because the CDR3's place on the DNA is in doubt, the DNA is left out and the CDR3 is given as listed by TCRdb. The chain links TRBV2 to TRBJ2-3; the DNA was not compared with TRBD2, the D call given in the table. Germline assignment: CDR1 SNHLY and CDR2 FYNNEI. The CDR3 is 16 residues long, ends included. The CDR3 here is CASSEALLGLSAGVAL.

J is TRBJ2-1 and V is TRBV7-2; TRBD2 matches 11 bases. The V segment lost 5 bases and the J segment 4 bases; nucleotides outside the gene matches: 4. Germline CDR1 and CDR2: SGHTA and FQGNSA. The CDR3 is 15 amino acids. CDR3 residues: CASSPGLAAYNEQFF. CDR3 bases: TGTGCCAGCAGCCCGGGACTAGCGGCATACAATGAGCAGTTCTTC.

With regard to this clone: One end of the junction varies from germline; a read error may be responsible. The chain links TRBV27 to TRBJ2-7; 9 bases agree with TRBD1. This CDR3 is built from 15 residues. CDR1 is MNHEY and CDR2 is SMNVEV in the germline V gene (reference sequence). The CDR3 here is CASRATESGTGRLDF. In DNA form, the CDR3 reads TGTGCCAGCCGCGCTACTGAATCCGGGACAGGGCGTTTGGACTTC.

The chain joins TRBV30 to TRBJ1-2; the match to TRBD1 covers 7 bases. J was trimmed by 2 bases and V by 3 bases; bases with no gene match: 3. The CDR3 length is 13 residues. Germline loops: CDR1 GTSNPN, CDR2 SVGIG (reference sequence). The CDR3 bases are TGTGCCTGGAGCAGGGGGGTAAACTATGGCTACACCTTC. Translation: CAWSRGVNYGYTF. The complete variable domain, with remaining parts taken from reference TRBV30 and TRBJ1-2, reads SQTIHQWPATLVQPVGSPLSLECTVEGTSNPNLYWYRQAAGRGLQLLFYSVGIGQISSEVPQNLSASRPQDRQFILSSKKLLLSDSGFYLCAWSRGVNYGYTFGSGTRLTVV.

This chain joins TRBV28 and TRBJ2-2; TRBD1 matches 7 bases. Germline CDR1 reads MDHEN; CDR2 reads SYDVKM. The CDR3 is made up of 17 amino acids. J lost 3 bases, V lost 5 bases, and 12 bases had no gene match. The CDR3 DNA follows: TGTGCCAGCAGTCCAAGTTGGTGGCAGGGGGACACCGGGGAGCTGTTTTTT. Amino acid sequence: CASSPSWWQGDTGELFF.

The chain carries TRBV7-9 and TRBJ1-1, with unresolved D. CDR3 size: 13 residues. The V end was cut by 4 bases, the J end by 1 base, with 7 bases between. CDR1 and CDR2 from the germline V gene are SEHNR and FQNEAQ (reference sequence). CDR3 DNA: TGTGCCAGCAGCTCTTTCAAGAACACTGAAGCTTTCTTT. This codes for CASSSFKNTEAFF. Full variable domain (outside the CDR3, taken from reference TRBV7-9 and TRBJ1-1): DTGVSQNPRHKITKRGQNVTFRCDPISEHNRLYWYRQTLGQGPEFLTYFQNEAQLEKSRLLSDRFSAERPKGSFSTLEIQRTEQGDSAMYLCASSSFKNTEAFFGQGTRLTVV.

In this sample, this clone turned up a few times. This rearrangement joins TRBV18 to TRBJ1-1; no definite D call. V lost 1 base and J lost 3, with 3 bases in between. The CDR3 totals 12 residues. CDR1 is KGHSH and CDR2 is LQKENI in the germline V gene. The CDR3 sequence: CASSPQDTEAFF. The CDR3 DNA follows: TGTGCCAGCTCACCACAGGACACTGAAGCTTTCTTT. Full variable domain (outside the CDR3, taken from reference TRBV18 and TRBJ1-1): NAGVMQNPRHLVRRRGQEARLRCSPMKGHSHVYWYRQLPEEGLKFMVYLQKENIIDESGMPKERFSAEFPKEGPSILRIQQVVRGDSAAYFCASSPQDTEAFFGQGTRLTVV.

A few counts support this clone. The rearrangement uses TRBV10-1 and TRBJ2-7; possibly TRBD1 for D (6 bases). The V gene lost 2 bases and the J gene lost 3 bases, with 11 bases spanning the gap. Germline CDR1 reads WNHNN; CDR2 reads SYGVQD (reference sequence). The CDR3 is 14 amino acids. Here the CDR3 DNA reads TGCGCCAGCAGTGAGAGGACAGCAGGCTACGAGCAGTACTTC. Protein: CASSERTAGYEQYF.

This chain uses TRBV6-5 with TRBJ2-7; D call uncertain. V was shortened by 6 bases and J by 3 bases, with 6 bases between the two germline ends. The length of the CDR3 is 11 residues. CDR1 and CDR2 (germline): MNHEY, SVGAGI. The CDR3 loop is CASSTHYEQYF. Here the CDR3 DNA reads TGTGCCAGCAGCACCCACTACGAGCAGTACTTC.

J is TRBJ2-7 and V is TRBV5-1; 10 bases match TRBD1. Germline V gene sequence: CDR1 SGHRS, CDR2 YFSETQ. With V trimmed by 1 base and J by 2 bases, 3 bases remained unmatched. The CDR3 length is 15 residues. CDR3 protein: CASSLSGTGAYEQYF. CDR3 bases: TGCGCCAGCAGCTTGTCAGGGACAGGGGCCTACGAGCAGTACTTC. Together with reference TRBV5-1 and TRBJ2-7, the CDR3 gives the full variable domain: KAGVTQTPRYLIKTRGQQVTLSCSPISGHRSVSWYQQTPGQGLQFLFEYFSETQRNKGNFPGRFSGRQFSNSRSEMNVSTLELGDSALYLCASSLSGTGAYEQYFGPGTRLTVT.

The chain employs TRBV6-4 and TRBJ1-2, with D hard to call. In germline, CDR1 is MRHNA, CDR2 SNTAGT. V shed 0 bases and J shed 5 bases, with 4 bases lying between them. CDR3 length: 12 residues. The CDR3 spells CASSDSGYGYTF. CDR3 in DNA: TGTGCCAGCAGTGACTCGGGGTATGGCTACACCTTC.

The V call is TRBV20-1, the J call TRBJ2-1; D is possibly TRBD2 (6 bases). CDR1 and CDR2 from the germline V gene are DFQATT and SNEGSKA (reference sequence). V lost 5 bases to trimming and J lost 8 bases, with 10 bases between them. The length of the CDR3 is 11 residues. CDR3 DNA: TGCAGTGCTCCACTAGCATATGAGCAGTTCTTC. Translating gives CSAPLAYEQFF.